The present T cell receptor beta chain was sequenced within a study of blood T cell repertoires in COVID-19. This CDR3 comprises 16 residues. Germline CDR1 is SGHVS and CDR2 is FQNEAQ. Trimming removed 1 base from V and 5 bases from J; junction bases left unmatched: 8. The protocol was immunoSEQ multiplex PCR, while the TCRdb copy is restricted to in-frame clones and leaves out a portion. Among approximately 180,000 clones listed, 89% were seen once. Specimen: PBMCs or T cells enriched from blood (not recorded which). This TCR was sampled from a woman aged 40 to 55 with acute COVID-19. The chain links TRBV7-8 to TRBJ1-2; 9 positions agree with TRBD1. The CDR3 DNA is TGTGCCAGCAGCTTAGACCCAGAGGACAGGGGATATGGCTACACCTTC. Its translation: CASSLDPEDRGYGYTF.